The 25 T cell receptor beta chains reported below all come from one sample, sequenced in a study of neurological immune-mediated disorders. Each CDR3 protein gets one entry after TCRdb re-called the 5' RACE reads with MiXCR. The table includes around 14,000 distinct CDR3 sequences, under 8% detected once. Sequencing was done on a sample of CD8+ T cells from blood. These receptors came from a woman in her thirties or forties in good health.

This clonotype occurred many times. This chain connects TRBV27 to TRBJ2-7; 10 nucleotides align to TRBD2. CDR1 MNHEY and CDR2 SMNVEV come from the germline V gene (reference sequence). CDR3 size: 16 residues. The junction had 14 bases not matched to a gene; V was cut back by 3 bases and J by 9 bases. The CDR3: CASSLSASGGPLGQYF. The DNA for the CDR3 is TGTGCCAGCAGTTTGTCAGCTAGCGGGGGACCCCTGGGGCAGTACTTC.

This clonotype was recorded at least ten times. This chain links TRBV20-1 with TRBJ2-7, with a possible D match to TRBD2 (6 bases). Per the germline V gene, CDR1 is DFQATT and CDR2 is SNEGSKA (reference sequence). CDR3 length equals 15 residues. Deletions cut 6 bases from V and 5 bases from J, with 23 bases between. In DNA form, the CDR3 reads TGCAGTGCCGAGGACGGGGAGGACCCGCGCGACGAGCAGTACTTC. It yields the protein CSAEDGEDPRDEQYF.

The sample holds many counts of this clonotype. V is TRBV3-1 and J is TRBJ1-4; D remains unclear. The CDR3 is made up of 16 amino acids. V lost 0 bases, J lost 0 bases, and 8 bases lay in between. In germline, CDR1 is LGHDT, CDR2 YNNKEL (reference sequence). This CDR3 reads CASSQETFTTNEKLFF. CDR3 coding DNA: TGTGCCAGCAGCCAAGAAACTTTTACAACTAATGAAAAACTGTTTTTT.

This clonotype was counted ten times or more. This chain links TRBV2 with TRBJ2-5, with TRBD2 matching over 10 bases. V shed 9 bases and J 7 bases; nucleotides not matched to a gene: 2. CDR1 SNHLY and CDR2 FYNNEI come from the germline V gene. The CDR3 runs to 11 residues. Here the CDR3 reads CASIAGGTQYF. The CDR3 nucleotides are TGTGCCAGTATAGCGGGAGGGACCCAGTACTTC.

This clonotype showed up many times. The rearrangement links TRBV7-9 to TRBJ2-1; no clear D gene. The CDR3 totals 15 residues. CDR1 is SEHNR, CDR2 FQNEAQ, per germline (reference sequence). V was cut by 1 base and J by 6 bases, with 13 bases left in between. CDR3 loop: CASSLGPVPANEQFF. CDR3 nucleotide sequence: TGTGCCAGCAGCTTAGGTCCCGTTCCCGCCAATGAGCAGTTCTTC. Variable domain in full (rest from reference TRBV7-9 and TRBJ2-1): DTGVSQNPRHKITKRGQNVTFRCDPISEHNRLYWYRQTLGQGPEFLTYFQNEAQLEKSRLLSDRFSAERPKGSFSTLEIQRTEQGDSAMYLCASSLGPVPANEQFFGPGTRLTVL.

This clonotype was seen repeatedly, ten times or more. The gene calls are TRBV20-1 and TRBJ2-7; D possibly corresponds to TRBD2 (5 bases). Trimming removed 2 bases from V and 11 bases from J, with 28 bases in between. The CDR3 runs to 16 residues. The germline gives CDR1 DFQATT, CDR2 SNEGSKA (reference sequence). The CDR3 here is CSARIWSRPMTTREYF. The CDR3 DNA follows: TGCAGTGCTAGAATTTGGTCGAGACCGATGACTACGAGGGAGTACTTC.

The sample holds many counts of this clonotype. The rearrangement uses TRBV20-1 and TRBJ2-1; D gene unclear. Germline V gene lookup returns CDR1 DFQATT and CDR2 SNEGSKA (reference sequence). Trimming pared 5 bases from V and 9 bases from J, leaving 14 bases between. The CDR3 sequence is 12 residues long. In nucleotides, the CDR3 is TGCAGTGCTCCCCAGACGGCCGGTGAGCAGTTCTTC. As protein: CSAPQTAGEQFF.

The sample holds many counts of this clonotype. The chain links TRBV20-1 to TRBJ1-1; no clear D. Germline assignment: CDR1 DFQATT and CDR2 SNEGSKA (reference sequence). The V end was cut by 0 bases, the J end by 0 bases, with 11 bases between. CDR3 length: 15 residues. Here the CDR3 DNA reads TGCAGTGCTAGAGAGGCGGATCTCATGAACACTGAAGCTTTCTTT. Its translation is CSAREADLMNTEAFF.

This clonotype was counted at least ten times. The V call is TRBV6-2 or TRBV6-3, the J call TRBJ1-5; TRBD1 might be the D (6 bases). The CDR3 is 17 residues long. CDR1 is MNHEY and CDR2 is SVGEGT in the germline V gene. Trimming cost V 2 bases and J 4 bases, with 18 bases left between them. CDR3 in amino acids: CASSYVRGGIGNQPQHF. The CDR3 nucleotides read TGTGCCAGCAGTTACGTGAGGGGGGGCATAGGTAATCAGCCCCAGCATTTT.

This clonotype was recorded many times. The gene calls are TRBV9 and TRBJ2-7; 9 bases line up with TRBD1. The junction had 3 bases not matched to a gene; V was cut back by 0 bases and J by 5 bases. Germline V lookup: CDR1 SGDLS, CDR2 YYNGEE. The CDR3 runs to 14 residues. Here the CDR3 DNA reads TGTGCCAGCAGCGTAGAGGGACAGGGTGACGAGCAGTACTTC. The encoded protein is CASSVEGQGDEQYF.

In its sample, this clonotype was seen many times. The chain has TRBV4-1 and TRBJ2-2; possibly TRBD2 for D (6 bases). CDR3 size: 16 residues. V was pared by 2 bases and J by 2 bases, with 12 bases between. Germline V gene sequence: CDR1 MGHRA, CDR2 YSYEKL. The CDR3 coding sequence is TGCGCCAGCAGCCAACCAAGCGGGTCCAACACCGGGGAGCTGTTTTTT. It yields the protein CASSQPSGSNTGELFF.

The table lists this clonotype with many counts. The chain employs TRBV20-1 and TRBJ2-1; 12 bases align to TRBD2. Germline-derived CDR1 and CDR2 are DFQATT and SNEGSKA (reference sequence). The trim removed 7 bases at V and 9 bases at J, leaving 10 bases unmatched. CDR3 length: 14 residues. The CDR3 loop reads CSGMASGRAFEQFF. The CDR3 DNA is TGCAGTGGAATGGCTAGCGGGAGGGCCTTTGAGCAGTTCTTC.

By frequency in the sample, this clonotype is medium-sized. This sequence joins TRBV7-9 and TRBJ2-7; unclear D gene. V dropped 6 bases and J dropped 0 bases, with 9 bases sitting between them. Germline-derived CDR1 and CDR2 are SEHNR and FQNEAQ (reference sequence). This CDR3 contains 13 residues. The CDR3 DNA follows: TGTGCCAGCAGTCACCTCGTCTCCTACGAGCAGTACTTC. Protein: CASSHLVSYEQYF.

This clonotype has a count of ten or more. CDR3: CASSLEQGAEAFF. Here the CDR3 DNA reads TGCGCCAGCAGCTTGGAACAGGGGGCTGAAGCTTTCTTT. This chain links TRBV5-1 with TRBJ1-1, with 8 bases identical to TRBD1. V dropped 0 bases and J dropped 6; count of bases not matched to a gene: 1. CDR1 and CDR2 from the germline V gene are SGHRS and YFSETQ. CDR3 length: 13 amino acids. The complete variable domain, with remaining parts taken from reference TRBV5-1 and TRBJ1-1, reads KAGVTQTPRYLIKTRGQQVTLSCSPISGHRSVSWYQQTPGQGLQFLFEYFSETQRNKGNFPGRFSGRQFSNSRSEMNVSTLELGDSALYLCASSLEQGAEAFFGQGTRLTVV.

This clonotype was seen ten or more times. This chain connects TRBV5-1 to TRBJ2-7; D is perhaps TRBD1 (6 bases). CDR1 is SGHRS and CDR2 is YFSETQ in the germline V gene. Trimming stripped 0 bases from V and 5 bases from J, with 15 bases between. The CDR3 loop spans 15 amino acids. Here the CDR3 reads CASSLVAGVRNEQYF. The CDR3 DNA sequence: TGCGCCAGCAGCTTGGTAGCAGGGGTTCGCAACGAGCAGTACTTC.

In this sample, this clonotype turned up many times. V gene TRBV6-1 combines with J gene TRBJ1-1; 8 bases are a match to TRBD1. With V trimmed by 6 bases and J by 4 bases, 7 bases remained unmatched. Per germline, CDR1 MNHNS and CDR2 SASEGT. This CDR3 has 14 amino acids. CDR3: CASRRQGRSTEAFF. The CDR3 DNA is TGTGCCAGCAGACGACAGGGGAGAAGCACTGAAGCTTTCTTT.

This clonotype was detected once. V gene TRBV6-5 combines with J gene TRBJ2-1; weak D call: TRBD2 (6 bases). The length of the CDR3 is 14 residues. Trimming pared 4 bases from V and 9 bases from J, leaving 16 bases between. Germline V lookup: CDR1 MNHEY, CDR2 SVGAGI. In DNA form, the CDR3 reads TGTGCCAGCAGTTGCTCCGTAGGAGGGAGTGAGCAGTTCTTC. This sequence encodes CASSCSVGGSEQFF.

The chain links TRBV12-3 or TRBV12-4 to TRBJ1-4; D remains unclear. With 6 bases removed from V and 4 bases from J, the gap between germline ends came to 9 bases. CDR3 length: 13 residues. The CDR3 loop reads CASSAGINEKLFF. The DNA of the CDR3 is TGTGCCAGCAGCGCGGGAATTAATGAAAAACTGTTTTTT.

This clonotype was counted ten times or more. The chain uses TRBV2 and TRBJ1-6; D not certain. Per the germline V gene, CDR1 is SNHLY and CDR2 is FYNNEI. V was trimmed by 7 bases and J by 7 bases, leaving 11 bases between them. The CDR3 is 13 amino acids. The CDR3 coding sequence is TGTGCCAGCAAGCGATCTGAGAATTCACCCCTCCACTTT. As protein: CASKRSENSPLHF.

This clonotype was counted at least ten times. The gene calls are TRBV27 and TRBJ2-1; D possibly corresponds to TRBD2 (7 bases). This CDR3 has 13 residues. Germline lookup yields CDR1 MNHEY and CDR2 SMNVEV (reference sequence). The V end lost 8 bases, the J end lost 10 bases, and 18 bases lay between the germline ends. The CDR3 is CASGGGGGYEQFF. CDR3 nucleotide sequence: TGTGCCAGCGGCGGCGGGGGCGGATACGAGCAGTTCTTC.

This clonotype is categorized as medium-sized. The gene calls are TRBV3-1 and TRBJ2-7; TRBD2 is a possible D gene (6 bases). The V end lost 0 bases, the J end lost 0 bases, and 6 bases lay between the germline ends. From germline, CDR1 is LGHDT and CDR2 YNNKEL (reference sequence). The CDR3 consists of 14 residues. The CDR3 bases are TGTGCCAGCAGCCAAGAGACTAGCTCCTACGAGCAGTACTTC. Amino acids: CASSQETSSYEQYF.

By share, this clonotype ranks as large. This chain uses TRBV12-3 or TRBV12-4 with TRBJ2-7, with no clear D. The CDR3 consists of 14 residues. The germline V and J ends were trimmed by 2 bases and 2 bases, with 10 bases remaining between them. CDR3 bases: TGTGCCAGCAGTTTATATGGTCTCCCCTACGAGCAGTACTTC. Translating gives CASSLYGLPYEQYF.

This clonotype was observed at least ten times. The rearrangement joins TRBV6-2 or TRBV6-3 to TRBJ2-2, with D possibly being TRBD1 or TRBD2 (5 bases each). The germline V and J ends were trimmed by 6 bases and 4 bases, with 9 bases remaining between them. CDR3 length equals 13 residues. Per germline, CDR1 MNHEY and CDR2 SVGEGT. CDR3 in amino acids: CASSRGGTGELFF. CDR3 DNA: TGTGCCAGCAGCCGGGGCGGCACCGGGGAGCTGTTTTTT.

In its sample, this clonotype was seen many times. V is TRBV4-1 and J is TRBJ2-7, with D possibly matching TRBD1 (5 bases). V lost 0 bases and J 1 base, leaving 13 bases between the germline ends. The CDR3 is 16 amino acids. Looked up from germline, CDR1 is MGHRA and CDR2 is YSYEKL. The CDR3 DNA follows: TGCGCCAGCAGCCAAGATAGGCAGGGAATTTCCTACGAGCAGTACTTC. It encodes CASSQDRQGISYEQYF.

This clonotype was detected many times. The J gene is TRBJ2-7, the V gene TRBV7-2; D uncertain. V lost 0 bases and J lost 5, with 8 bases in between. The CDR3 has 13 residues. Per germline, CDR1 SGHTA and CDR2 FQGNSA. In DNA form, the CDR3 reads TGTGCCAGCAGCTTAGCGCCTTATGACGAGCAGTACTTC. Translating gives CASSLAPYDEQYF.